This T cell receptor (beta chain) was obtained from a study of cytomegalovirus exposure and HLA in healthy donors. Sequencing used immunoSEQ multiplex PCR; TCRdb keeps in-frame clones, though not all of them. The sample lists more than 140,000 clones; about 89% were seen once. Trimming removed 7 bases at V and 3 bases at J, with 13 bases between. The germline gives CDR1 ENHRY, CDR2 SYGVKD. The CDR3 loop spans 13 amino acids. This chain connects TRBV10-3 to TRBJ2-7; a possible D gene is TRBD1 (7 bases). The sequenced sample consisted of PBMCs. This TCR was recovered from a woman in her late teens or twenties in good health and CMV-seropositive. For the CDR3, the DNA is TGTGCCATCAAAACGCAGGGGGGCTACGAGCAGTACTTC. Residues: CAIKTQGGYEQYF.